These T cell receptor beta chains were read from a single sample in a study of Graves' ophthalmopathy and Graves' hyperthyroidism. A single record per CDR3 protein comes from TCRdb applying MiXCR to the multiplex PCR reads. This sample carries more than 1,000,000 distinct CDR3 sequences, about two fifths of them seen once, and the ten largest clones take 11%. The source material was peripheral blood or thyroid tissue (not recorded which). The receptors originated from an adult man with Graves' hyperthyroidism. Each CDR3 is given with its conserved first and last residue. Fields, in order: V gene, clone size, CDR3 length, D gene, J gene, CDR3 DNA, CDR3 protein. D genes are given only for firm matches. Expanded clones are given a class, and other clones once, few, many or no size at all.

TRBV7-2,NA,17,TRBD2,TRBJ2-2,TGCGCCAGCAGCCAAGCTCCAGCGGGGGGGGTCACCGGGGAGCTGTTTTTT,CASSQAPAGGVTGELFF
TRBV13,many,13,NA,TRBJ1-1,TGTGCCAGCCGGACGGGTAGGCACACTGAAGCTTTCTTT,CASRTGRHTEAFF
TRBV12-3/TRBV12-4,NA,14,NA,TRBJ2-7,TGTGCCAGCAGCAGACAGGACCCCCCGGCGGAGCAGTACTTC,CASSRQDPPAEQYF
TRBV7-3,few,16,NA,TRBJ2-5,TGTGCCAGCAGCCACCGTCCGACCCTCCTGGCGGAGACCCAGTACTTC,CASSHRPTLLAETQYF
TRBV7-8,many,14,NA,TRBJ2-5,TGTGCCAGCAGCTTAGCCCCGGGCCAAGAGACCCAGTACTTC,CASSLAPGQETQYF
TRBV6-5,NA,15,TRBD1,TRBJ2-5,TGTGCCAGCAACGCCTACAGGGGGGTGCGAGAGACCCAGTACTTC,CASNAYRGVRETQYF
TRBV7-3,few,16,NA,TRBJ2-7,TGTGCCAGCATTCGATTAGCGGACTACACAAAAGGAGAGCAGTACTTC,CASIRLADYTKGEQYF
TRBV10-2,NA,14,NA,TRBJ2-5,TGCGCCAGCAGTGAGGACATATCCCAAGAGACCCAGTACTTC,CASSEDISQETQYF
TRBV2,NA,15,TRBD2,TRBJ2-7,TGTGCCAGCAGTCGTCGGCGCGGGAGTGTAAACGAGCAGTACTTC,CASSRRRGSVNEQYF
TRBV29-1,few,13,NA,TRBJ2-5,TGCAGCGTTGAAGCGGTGATCCAAGAGACCCAGTACTTC,CSVEAVIQETQYF
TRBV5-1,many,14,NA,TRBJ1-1,TGCGCCAGCAGCATGGCGGGACAGAACACTGAAGCTTTCTTT,CASSMAGQNTEAFF
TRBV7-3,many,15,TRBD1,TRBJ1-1,TGTGCCAGCAGTTTGACCGGGACAGTGAACACTGAAGCTTTCTTT,CASSLTGTVNTEAFF
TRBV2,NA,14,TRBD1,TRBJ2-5,TGTGCCAGCAGCGCGAGGGACAGGGAAGAGACCCAGTACTTC,CASSARDREETQYF
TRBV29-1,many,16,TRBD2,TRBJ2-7,TGCAGCGTTGACCTTCGTGGGACTAGCGGTAGGTACGAGCAGTACTTC,CSVDLRGTSGRYEQYF
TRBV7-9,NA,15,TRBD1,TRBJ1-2,TGTGCCAGCAGCCTCGGACAGGGGGGATTCTATGGCTACACCTTC,CASSLGQGGFYGYTF
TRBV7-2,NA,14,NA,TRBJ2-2,NA,CASSVDFGAGELFF
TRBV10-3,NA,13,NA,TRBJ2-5,TGTGCCATCAGTGTCAGACCGAGTTTTTCCCAGTACTTC,CAISVRPSFSQYF
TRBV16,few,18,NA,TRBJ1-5,TGTGCCAGCACCGCTTACCACGCCTTGGCCGAACGTAATCAGCCCCAGCATTTT,CASTAYHALAERNQPQHF
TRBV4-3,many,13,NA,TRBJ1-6,TGCGCCAGCAGCCGCGGGGACTATTCACCCCTCCACTTT,CASSRGDYSPLHF
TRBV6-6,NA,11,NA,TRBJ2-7,TGTGCCAGCAGAAGCCATTACGAGCAGTACTTC,CASRSHYEQYF
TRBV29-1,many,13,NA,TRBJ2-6,TGCAGCGTCTCCGGTTCTGGGGCCAACGTCCTGACTTTC,CSVSGSGANVLTF
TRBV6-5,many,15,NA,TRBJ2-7,TGTGCCAGCAGTCCGACTGGTATCGGCTCCTACGAGCAGTACTTC,CASSPTGIGSYEQYF
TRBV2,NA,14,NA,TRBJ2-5,TGTGCCAGCAGTGAAGTAGGTGGTTGGGAGACCCAGTACTTC,CASSEVGGWETQYF
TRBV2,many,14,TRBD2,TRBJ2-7,TGTGCCAGCAGTCCGGGACTACGGGCCTACGAGCAGTACTTC,CASSPGLRAYEQYF
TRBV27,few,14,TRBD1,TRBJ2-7,TGTGCCAGCAGTTTGAGGGGGCCTCCCTACGAGCAGTACTTC,CASSLRGPPYEQYF
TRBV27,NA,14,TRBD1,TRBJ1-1,TGTGCCAGCAGGACAGGGGCGGCCGCAACGGGAAATCTCTTT,CASRTGAAATGNLF
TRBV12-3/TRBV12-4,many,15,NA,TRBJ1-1,TGTGCCAGCAGTTTGCACAGGAGGTCGAACACTGAAGCTTTCTTT,CASSLHRRSNTEAFF
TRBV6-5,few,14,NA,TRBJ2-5,TGTGCCAGCAGCCCGAGGGCGATGCCAGAGACCCAGTACTTC,CASSPRAMPETQYF
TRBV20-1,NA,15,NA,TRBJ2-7,TGCAGTGCTAGAGATCTGGGTGGCGGGGCTCTCGAGCAGTACTTC,CSARDLGGGALEQYF
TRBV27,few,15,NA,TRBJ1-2,TGTGCCAGCAGTCCAGGGGTGGGGAGCCTGAATGGCTACACCTTC,CASSPGVGSLNGYTF
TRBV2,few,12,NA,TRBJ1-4,TGTGCCAGCAAGGGGGCTAATGAAAAACTGTTTTTT,CASKGANEKLFF
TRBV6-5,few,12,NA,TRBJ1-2,TGTGCCAGCGGTAGGGGGTACTATGGCTACACCTTC,CASGRGYYGYTF
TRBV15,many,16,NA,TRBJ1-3,TGTGCCACCAGCAGCCCGGGGGCCGCCACTGGAAACACCATATATTTT,CATSSPGAATGNTIYF
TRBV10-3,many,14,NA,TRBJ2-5,TGTGCCATCAGTGCAGGGCTGAATGAAGAGACCCAGTACTTC,CAISAGLNEETQYF
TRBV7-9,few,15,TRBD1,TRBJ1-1,TGTGCCAGCAGGCCCGGGACAGGGGGGAACTCTGAAGCTTTCTTT,CASRPGTGGNSEAFF
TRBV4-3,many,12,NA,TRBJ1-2,TGCGCCAGCAGCCAAGCGAAAGGTGCCTACACCTTC,CASSQAKGAYTF
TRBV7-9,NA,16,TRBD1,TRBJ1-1,TGTGCCAGCAGCGAATACGAGGGACAGGAAAACACTGAAGCTTTCTTT,CASSEYEGQENTEAFF
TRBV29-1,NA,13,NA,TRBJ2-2,TGCAGCGTGAGGTGGGGAAACACCGGGGAGCTGTTTTTT,CSVRWGNTGELFF
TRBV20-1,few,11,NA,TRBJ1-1,TGCAGTGACTCGGACAACACTGAAGCTTTCTTT,CSDSDNTEAFF
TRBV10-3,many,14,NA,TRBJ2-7,TGTGCCATCAGTTTCGGGCGGGACACCTACGAGCAGTACTTC,CAISFGRDTYEQYF
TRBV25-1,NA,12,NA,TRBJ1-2,TGTGCCAGCAGCGACCAGGGTTATGGCTACACCTTC,CASSDQGYGYTF
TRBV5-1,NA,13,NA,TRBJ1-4,TGCGCCAGCAGCGCGTACAGGAATGAAAAACTGTTTTTT,CASSAYRNEKLFF
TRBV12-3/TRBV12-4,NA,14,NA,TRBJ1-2,TGTGCCAGCAGTTTGAATTCCAGGTCGGGTGGCTACACCTTC,CASSLNSRSGGYTF
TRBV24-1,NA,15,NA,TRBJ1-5,TGTGCCACCGGATCGGGACTGCATAGCAATCAGCCCCAGCATTTT,CATGSGLHSNQPQHF
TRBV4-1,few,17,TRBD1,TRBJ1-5,TGCGCCAGCAGCTTACGACCCGGGACAGGGCTCGGTCAGCCCCAGCATTTT,CASSLRPGTGLGQPQHF
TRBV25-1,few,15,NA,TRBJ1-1,TGTGCCAGCAGTCAACCGGGGACGGAGAACACTGAAGCTTTCTTT,CASSQPGTENTEAFF
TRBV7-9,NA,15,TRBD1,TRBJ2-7,TGCGCCAGCAGCCAAGGGATGGACAGGGTTTACGAGCAGTACTTC,CASSQGMDRVYEQYF
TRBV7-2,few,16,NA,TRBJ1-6,TGTGCCAGCAGCCAAGTCAATCATAACCTTATTTCACCCCTCCACTTT,CASSQVNHNLISPLHF
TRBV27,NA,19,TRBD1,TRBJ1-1,TGTGCCAGCACGACCATTAACCGGGGGACAGGGGTCATGAACACTGAAGCTTTCTTT,CASTTINRGTGVMNTEAFF
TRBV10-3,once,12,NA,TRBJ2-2,TGTGCCATCAGACCCGCGACCGGGGAGCTGTTTTTT,CAIRPATGELFF
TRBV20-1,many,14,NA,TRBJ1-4,TGCAGTGCTTCTTTGACCGCCAAGGGAGAAAAACTGTTTTTT,CSASLTAKGEKLFF
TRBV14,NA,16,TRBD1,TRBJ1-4,TGTGCCAGCAGCCGTCGGACAGGGGGACCAAATGAAAAACTGTTTTTT,CASSRRTGGPNEKLFF
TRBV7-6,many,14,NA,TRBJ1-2,TGTGCCAGCAGCCCGAGTATTAGTCCCTATGGCTACACCTTC,CASSPSISPYGYTF